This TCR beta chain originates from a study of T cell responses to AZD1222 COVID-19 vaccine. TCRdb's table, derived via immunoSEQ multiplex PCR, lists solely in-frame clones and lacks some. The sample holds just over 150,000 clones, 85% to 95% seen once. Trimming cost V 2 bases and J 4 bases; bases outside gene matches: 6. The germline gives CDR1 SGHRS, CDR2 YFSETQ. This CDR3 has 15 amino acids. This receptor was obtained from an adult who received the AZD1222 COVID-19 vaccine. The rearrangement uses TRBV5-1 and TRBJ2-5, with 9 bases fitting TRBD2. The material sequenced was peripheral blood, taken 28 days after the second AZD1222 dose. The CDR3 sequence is CASSFAGGGGETQYF. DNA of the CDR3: TGCGCCAGCAGCTTTGCGGGAGGGGGAGGAGAGACCCAGTACTTC. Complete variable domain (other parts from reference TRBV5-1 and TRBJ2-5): KAGVTQTPRYLIKTRGQQVTLSCSPISGHRSVSWYQQTPGQGLQFLFEYFSETQRNKGNFPGRFSGRQFSNSRSEMNVSTLELGDSALYLCASSFAGGGGETQYFGPGTRLLVL.